The 16 T cell receptor beta chains below come from one sample, sequenced in a study of blood T cell repertoires in COVID-19. TCRdb's copy holds only in-frame clones and misses some; the assay was immunoSEQ multiplex PCR. Of fewer than 700,000 clones in the sample, 70% to 90% were seen once. Input material: peripheral blood. The origin of the receptors is a woman in her forties or fifties with COVID-19, enrolled during active disease.

V and J are TRBV4-1 and TRBJ2-2; no clear D. The CDR3 is 11 amino acids. Germline CDR1 and CDR2: MGHRA and YSYEKL. The V end was cut by 8 bases, the J end by 3 bases, with 4 bases between. DNA for the CDR3: TGCGCCAGCCGGGACACCGGGGAGCTGTTTTTT. It specifies CASRDTGELFF.

This chain joins TRBV15 and TRBJ2-5; D might be TRBD1 (5 bases). The V end was cut by 6 bases, the J end by 5 bases, with 10 bases between. The germline CDR1 and CDR2 sequences are LNHNV and YYDKDF (reference sequence). CDR3 length equals 12 residues. The CDR3 nucleotides are TGTGCCACCAGGCCGAACAGGGAGACCCAGTACTTC. Protein sequence: CATRPNRETQYF.

The genes are TRBV6-1 and TRBJ2-7, with TRBD1 as a possible D gene (6 bases). Trimming shortened V by 1 base and J by 2 bases, and 9 bases separated the two germline ends. The V gene's germline CDR1 is MNHNS and CDR2 SASEGT. CDR3 length: 14 amino acids. In DNA form, the CDR3 reads TGTGCCAGCAGTGAAGACAGGGCCGCCTACGAGCAGTACTTC. Protein sequence: CASSEDRAAYEQYF.

This sequence joins TRBV6-5 and TRBJ2-5; TRBD1 might be the D (6 bases). V was pared by 7 bases and J by 1 base, with 13 bases between. Germline V gene lookup returns CDR1 MNHEY and CDR2 SVGAGI. The CDR3 is 14 amino acids. CDR3 DNA: TGTGCCAGCAACTTCCAGGGGACCCAAGAGACCCAGTACTTC. Translating it yields CASNFQGTQETQYF.

The rearrangement links TRBV5-5 to TRBJ1-5, with TRBD1 identical over 7 bases. The CDR3 runs 16 residues. J was trimmed by 3 bases and V by 2 bases; bases with no gene match: 8. Germline V gives CDR1 SGHKS, CDR2 YYEKEE (reference sequence). CDR3 protein: CASSLAGTDLNQPQHF. CDR3 DNA sequence: TGTGCCAGCAGCTTAGCCGGGACAGACCTCAATCAGCCCCAGCATTTT.

This clone is a singleton in its sample. The chain carries TRBV19 and TRBJ2-1, with D tentatively TRBD2 (6 bases). The CDR3 runs 14 residues. Germline assignment: CDR1 LNHDA and CDR2 SQIVND (reference sequence). The V end was cut by 1 base, the J end by 6 bases, with 10 bases between. The CDR3 reads CASSIGMGGNEQFF. The CDR3 DNA sequence: TGTGCCAGTAGTATAGGAATGGGGGGCAATGAGCAGTTCTTC.

V usage is TRBV9 and J usage is TRBJ1-6, with D possibly being TRBD1 (5 bases). This CDR3 contains 15 residues. V was clipped by 0 bases and J by 8 bases, with 12 bases between them. The germline CDR1 and CDR2 sequences are SGDLS and YYNGEE. The CDR3 sequence: CASSVDMGRDSPLHF. The CDR3 DNA reads as TGTGCCAGCAGCGTAGATATGGGGCGAGATTCACCCCTCCACTTT.

This clone occurred once. The chain uses TRBV5-1 and TRBJ1-2; D is unresolved. The CDR3 extends over 14 amino acids. V was cut by 0 bases and J by 1 base, with 7 bases left in between. Germline CDR1 SGHRS, CDR2 YFSETQ. CDR3 sequence reads: CASSLGISNYGYTF. The CDR3 region has the DNA TGCGCCAGCAGCTTGGGCATCAGTAACTATGGCTACACCTTC.

This chain uses TRBV19 with TRBJ1-3; 9 bases map to TRBD1. This CDR3 is built from 15 residues. The junction had 9 bases not matched to a gene; V was cut back by 7 bases and J by 5 bases. Germline V gives CDR1 LNHDA, CDR2 SQIVND (reference sequence). The CDR3 loop reads CASTRTGGKRNTIYF. As DNA, the CDR3 is TGTGCCAGTACCAGAACAGGGGGCAAGAGAAACACCATATATTTT.

This sequence joins TRBV9 and TRBJ1-5; possibly TRBD1 for D (6 bases). Germline V gives CDR1 SGDLS, CDR2 YYNGEE. CDR3 length: 15 residues. Trimming pared 3 bases from V and 0 bases from J, leaving 10 bases between. Here the CDR3 reads CASSEGVDSNQPQHF. The CDR3 DNA is TGTGCCAGCAGCGAGGGGGTCGATAGCAATCAGCCCCAGCATTTT.

The chain uses TRBV5-1 and TRBJ1-5; 10 bases fit TRBD1. Looked up from germline, CDR1 is SGHRS and CDR2 is YFSETQ. Trimming removed 0 bases from V and 5 bases from J; junction bases left unmatched: 5. The CDR3 is 16 residues long. For the CDR3, the DNA is TGCGCCAGCAGCTTGGACGGGACAGGGGTATATCAGCCCCAGCATTTT. Translation gives CASSLDGTGVYQPQHF.

This sequence joins TRBV19 and TRBJ1-2, with 9 bases matching TRBD1. Unmatched junction bases numbered 4, after V lost 5 bases and J lost 6 bases. Germline CDR1 is LNHDA and CDR2 is SQIVND (reference sequence). This CDR3 comprises 13 residues. The CDR3 reads CASSGGTGNGYTF. In nucleotides, the CDR3 is TGTGCCAGTAGTGGCGGGACAGGGAATGGCTACACCTTC.

This sequence joins TRBV12-3 or TRBV12-4 and TRBJ1-1; possibly TRBD1 for D (5 bases). This CDR3 region has 13 residues. V shed 0 bases and J shed 9 bases, with 11 bases lying between them. The CDR3 sequence: CASSLAVQEKAFF. DNA of the CDR3: TGTGCCAGCAGTTTAGCAGTACAGGAGAAAGCTTTCTTT.

This chain connects TRBV29-1 to TRBJ2-7, with 7 bases identical to TRBD1. V was clipped by 5 bases and J by 1 base; unmatched bases: 14. Germline V lookup: CDR1 SQVTM, CDR2 ANQGSEA. The CDR3 is 16 residues long. Written as DNA, the CDR3 is TGCAGCGTTCGAAACCCCCAAGGGACAGAGTCCTACGAGCAGTACTTC. Its protein product is CSVRNPQGTESYEQYF.

V gene TRBV24-1 combines with J gene TRBJ2-3, with D possibly being TRBD2 (5 bases). Per the germline V gene, CDR1 is KGHDR and CDR2 is SFDVKD. V was cut by 9 bases and J by 5 bases, with 8 bases left in between. CDR3 length: 11 residues. CDR3 sequence (DNA): TGTGCCACCGGCGAGGGAGATACGCAGTATTTT. Translated: CATGEGDTQYF.

The chain carries TRBV5-4 and TRBJ1-1, with 9 bases lining up with TRBD1. The CDR3 spans 14 residues. Germline lookup yields CDR1 SGHNT and CDR2 YYREEE (reference sequence). With V trimmed by 4 bases and J by 5 bases, 6 bases remained unmatched. CDR3 loop: CASSPTGGGTEAFF. CDR3 nucleotides: TGTGCCAGCAGCCCGACAGGGGGGGGGACTGAAGCTTTCTTT.